The T cell receptor (beta chain) described here comes from a study of identical twins (dated by TCRdb to 2015 to 2016). Notes on the research overall: To test whether fetal clonotypes persist, the study used deep sequencing on TCR alpha and beta repertoires from monozygotic twins, unrelated adults of various ages, and cord blood. To rule out contamination, replicate twin experiments were performed at different times with different library preparation protocols.

This clonotype was seen only a few times. Its antigen target is currently unknown. Base qualities are missing; no much larger clone stands one base away. At the junction V is shortened by 7 bases and J by 5 bases, with 11 bases in between. The CDR3 measures 12 amino acids from cysteine to phenylalanine. Only the CDR3 portion is preserved as DNA: 36 bases, with reading frame beginning at the first base. Every donor in the study was a healthy Caucasian. Three pairs of female monozygotic twins, all aged about 18 to 30 years, were included in the twin cohort. Peripheral blood mononuclear cells were used as the source from which RNA for TCR libraries was isolated. Libraries came from 5' RACE. Sequencing was carried out with an Illumina HiSeq 2000. A universal primer binding site was added through template switching, and the final cDNA carried a unique molecular identifier so that TCR cDNA molecules could be counted accurately. Specific primers in the conserved constant-segment region were used to synthesize first-strand cDNA for the TCR alpha and beta chains. To control for contamination, every cDNA library carried two barcodes: a SMART-Mk sample barcode plus Illumina barcodes. TruSeq adapter sequences along with Illumina sample barcodes were introduced in two successive PCR steps. The Illumina HiSeq platform was used with custom primers to sequence TCR alpha and beta cDNA libraries. Per the authors' processing: MiGEC was used to process raw reads and extract unique molecular identifiers, and MiXCR was used to find CDR3 positions. Recombination models were inferred per individual with the repgenHMM and IGoR tools using an EM algorithm. Shared clonotypes were analyzed with the tcR package in R, and sharing was normalized by the product of cloneset sizes. Out-of-frame nonproductive sequences were analyzed to study raw recombination free of thymic and clonal selection effects. TCRdb cleaned the public reads at Q25 with fastp, built clones with MiXCR and kept in-frame beta chains. Every distinct CDR3 protein forms one entry, paired with its most common genes and DNA. For this entry, the V and J calls and clone size follow TCRdb and not the study's own pipeline. The sample contains some 730,000 distinct CDR3 sequences, approximately 18% of them found a single time. The ten largest clones take up around 13% of the sample.

Points the paper makes about the study in general: In monozygotic twins, out-of-frame TCR alpha sharing was systematically underestimated by recombination models, although the models agreed with sharing between unrelated individuals. The excess sharing between twins in beta out-of-frame sequences was weaker because fewer shared sequences reduced the signal-to-noise ratio. Out-of-frame TCR alpha sequences shared between twins showed an excess of low generation-probability sequences compared with coincidental sharing between unrelated individuals. Zero-insertion analyses could be partly confounded by invariant T cells such as MAIT and iNKT, although diverse VJ usage argued against such confounding for most clonotypes. Abundant cord blood beta clonotypes had fewer insertions, young adult naive repertoires showed a similar but weaker trend, and memory repertoires showed no such trend. Because the same donors could not be followed over many years, the conclusions depended on cross-sectional statistical analysis.

The sample was also reused in another study, on T cells expressing NK-cell markers. Taken from the second paper: In sorted CD3+CD56+NKG2C+, CD3+CD56+NKG2C- and CD3+CD56-NKG2C+ T-cell subsets from roughly 8 donors, TCR beta-chain repertoires were profiled. Of the eight sequenced donors, seven were found to be HCMV-seropositive and one was found to be HCMV-seronegative. In several experiments an anti-gammadeltaTCR antibody was added to restrict sorting to alphabetaTCR-expressing T cells. In six donors, the dominant CD3+CD56+NKG2C+ clonotypes ranked among the top 10 CD8+ clonotypes, making up about 1.0-8% of CD8+ T cells. Those dominant clonotypes were again the most abundant among CD3+CD56-NKG2C+ cells in four donors, at roughly 28.3-60.1%. It remained unclear whether the expanded NKG2C-expressing T cell clones were specific for HCMV antigens. Randomly selected healthy volunteers, three men and five women, were used as the eight sequenced donors. HCMV-specific IgG was detected in serum with a commercial ELISA kit to determine HCMV serostatus. For five to seven donors, bulk peripheral blood T-cell repertoires were also sequenced from unsorted PBMC. MIGEC was used to demultiplex reads and group reads by UMI, and MiTCR was used to assemble and quantify clonotypes. Only TCR cDNA sequences supported by at least two reads were kept to exclude erroneous sequences. The tcR package was used for downstream repertoire analysis, and clonotypes were matched across fractions by CDR3 nucleotide sequence plus V segment. VDJmatch was used to annotate antigen specificity against VDJdb, with one amino acid substitution in CDR3 permitted.

The material sequenced was PBMCs. The source of this sequence is a young woman in good health. Here the chain combines TRBV12-3 or TRBV12-4 and TRBJ1-1; no confident D gene assignment can be made. The nucleotide sequence is TGTGCCAGCAACTTGGCTAGGACTGAAGCTTTCTTT. Protein translation: CASNLARTEAFF.